These 23 T cell receptor beta chains share one sample of origin, sequenced in a study of blood T cell repertoires in COVID-19. TCRdb's copy holds only in-frame clones and misses some; the assay was immunoSEQ multiplex PCR. The sample lists roughly 250,000 clones; about 88% were seen once. What was sequenced was PBMCs or T cells enriched from blood (not recorded which). Receptors originate from a woman aged 50 to 60 who had recovered from COVID-19.

Only one count was recorded for this clone. This chain links TRBV18 with TRBJ1-3, with D maybe TRBD1 (5 bases). CDR1 is KGHSH and CDR2 is LQKENI in the germline V gene. The germline V and J ends were trimmed by 6 bases and 3 bases, with 15 bases remaining between them. The CDR3 extends over 15 amino acids. The CDR3 protein is CASSPGGEIGNTIYF. CDR3 in DNA: TGTGCCAGCTCCCCGGGGGGGGAGATTGGAAACACCATATATTTT.

The rearrangement joins TRBV5-1 to TRBJ1-2, with D uncertain. CDR3 length: 14 residues. Germline V gene sequence: CDR1 SGHRS, CDR2 YFSETQ. The germline V and J ends were trimmed by 4 bases and 7 bases, with 17 bases remaining between them. CDR3 loop: CASSQGFNRGGYTF. Written as DNA, the CDR3 is TGCGCCAGCAGCCAAGGATTCAACCGAGGTGGCTACACCTTC. Combining the CDR3 with reference TRBV5-1 and TRBJ1-2 gives the whole variable domain KAGVTQTPRYLIKTRGQQVTLSCSPISGHRSVSWYQQTPGQGLQFLFEYFSETQRNKGNFPGRFSGRQFSNSRSEMNVSTLELGDSALYLCASSQGFNRGGYTFGSGTRLTVV.

The J gene is TRBJ2-2, the V gene TRBV21-1; TRBD2 is taken as the D call from the table, unchecked against the DNA. TRBV21-1 is a pseudogene. CDR3 length: 16 residues. The CDR3 here is CASRHNRDYYTGELFF. CDR3 nucleotides: TGTGCCAGCAGACATAACCGGGACTATTACACCGGGGAGCTGTTTTTT.

This clone was observed a handful of times. As the CDR3 is not closed by the conserved phenylalanine or tryptophan, this likely results from a read error. It is unclear where the CDR3 begins or ends on the DNA, so no DNA is shown, and the CDR3 is as TCRdb lists it. This chain links TRBV6-5 with TRBJ1-6; TRBD1, the table's D call, lacks a check against the DNA. Looked up from germline, CDR1 is MNHEY and CDR2 is SVGAGI. The CDR3 sequence runs 14 residues, both termini included. CDR3 sequence: CASSSSRTGGRTVI.

The CDR3 here is CASSLSLAGGTDTQYF. The CDR3, as DNA: TGTGCCAGCAGCTTATCGCTAGCGGGAGGGACAGATACGCAGTATTTT. The chain joins TRBV7-2 to TRBJ2-3; 12 nucleotides line up with TRBD2. V was clipped by 2 bases and J by 3 bases; unmatched bases: 3. This CDR3 is 16 amino acids long. CDR1 SGHTA and CDR2 FQGNSA come from the germline V gene.

The chain carries TRBV3-1 (or the pseudogene TRBV3-2) and TRBJ2-1; 12 positions match TRBD2. The CDR3 is 16 amino acids. Germline V CDR1 and CDR2: LGHDT, YNNKEL (reference sequence). V was clipped by 2 bases and J by 7 bases; unmatched bases: 6. The CDR3 region is CASSQRLAGVENEQFF. As DNA, the CDR3 is TGTGCCAGCAGCCAAAGACTAGCGGGAGTAGAAAATGAGCAGTTCTTC.

In nucleotides, the CDR3 is TGTGCCAGCACAACTCTCAGGAACTCAAACACAGATACGCAGTATTTT. It translates to CASTTLRNSNTDTQYF. The chain is built from TRBV27 and TRBJ2-3; D is unclear. Germline lookup yields CDR1 MNHEY and CDR2 SMNVEV (reference sequence). V was pared by 7 bases and J by 2 bases, with 19 bases between. The CDR3 sequence is 16 residues long.

The V and J genes are TRBV30 and TRBJ1-4; unclear D gene. V was pared by 0 bases and J by 8 bases, with 4 bases between. The germline V gene encodes CDR1 GTSNPN and CDR2 SVGIG (reference sequence). The CDR3 is 11 residues long. CDR3 sequence reads: CAWSVEEKLFF. DNA for the CDR3: TGTGCCTGGAGTGTTGAGGAAAAACTGTTTTTT.

The sample holds one count of this clone. The chain couples TRBV9 to TRBJ2-1, with TRBD2 identical over 7 bases. Germline trimming cut 0 bases from V and 2 bases from J; bases unmatched to any gene: 5. Looked up from germline, CDR1 is SGDLS and CDR2 is YYNGEE. There are 16 residues in the CDR3. The CDR3 sequence: CASSVAGRVTYNEQFF. Here the CDR3 DNA reads TGTGCCAGCAGCGTAGCGGGGAGGGTAACCTACAATGAGCAGTTCTTC.

V usage is TRBV3-1 (or the pseudogene TRBV3-2) and J usage is TRBJ2-1; 9 positions match TRBD2. CDR3 length: 15 residues. With V trimmed by 3 bases and J by 5 bases, 5 bases remained unmatched. CDR1 is LGHDT and CDR2 is YNNKEL in the germline V gene (reference sequence). Here the CDR3 DNA reads TGTGCCAGCAGCCAGACGGTAGCGGGAGACAATGAGCAGTTCTTC. It specifies CASSQTVAGDNEQFF.

The rearrangement uses TRBV5-4 and TRBJ2-1; 7 nucleotides align to TRBD1. The germline V gene encodes CDR1 SGHNT and CDR2 YYREEE (reference sequence). This CDR3 comprises 16 residues. Trimming at V came to 0 bases and at J to 0 bases, leaving 3 bases not matched to a gene. In DNA form, the CDR3 reads TGTGCCAGCAGCTTGGGAGGGGGCAGCTCCTACAATGAGCAGTTCTTC. Protein: CASSLGGGSSYNEQFF.

This chain links TRBV28 with TRBJ1-1, with 10 bases fitting TRBD1. Trimming cost V 6 bases and J 3 bases; bases outside gene matches: 10. The CDR3 has 16 residues. Germline assignment: CDR1 MDHEN and CDR2 SYDVKM. CDR3: CASSPPGQGSDTEAFF. The CDR3 DNA sequence: TGTGCCAGCAGCCCACCGGGACAGGGGTCTGACACTGAAGCTTTCTTT. The full variable domain, in which reference TRBV28 and TRBJ1-1 provide the parts outside the CDR3, is DVKVTQSSRYLVKRTGEKVFLECVQDMDHENMFWYRQDPGLGLRLIYFSYDVKMKEKGDIPEGYSVSREKKERFSLILESASTNQTSMYLCASSPPGQGSDTEAFFGQGTRLTVV.

The V call is TRBV14, the J call TRBJ2-7; D gene ambiguous. The CDR3 sequence is 12 residues long. V lost 3 bases to trimming and J lost 4 bases, with 7 bases between them. Germline V gene data show CDR1 as SGHDN and CDR2 as FVKESK. DNA for the CDR3: TGTGCCAGCAGCCACGTCCCTTACGAGCAGTACTTC. Translating it yields CASSHVPYEQYF.

The chain joins TRBV19 to TRBJ1-1, with D perhaps matching TRBD1 (5 bases). Trimming left V 7 bases short and J 6 bases short, with 21 bases between. The CDR3 totals 15 residues. The germline CDR1 and CDR2 sequences are LNHDA and SQIVND (reference sequence). The chain's CDR3 is CASNKDAGGWAEAFF. The CDR3 nucleotides read TGTGCCAGTAACAAAGATGCGGGGGGTTGGGCTGAAGCTTTCTTT.

The chain carries TRBV5-1 and TRBJ1-6; TRBD1 might be the D (6 bases). Trimming stripped 4 bases from V and 0 bases from J, with 20 bases between. The CDR3 covers 19 residues. Germline V gene data show CDR1 as SGHRS and CDR2 as YFSETQ. CDR3 in DNA: TGCGCCAGCAGCGAGGCGAGCCCGGGACAATTCTCCTATAATTCACCCCTCCACTTT. This encodes CASSEASPGQFSYNSPLHF.

The chain is built from TRBV28 and TRBJ1-1; 9 positions agree with TRBD1. Trimming at V came to 1 base and at J to 8 bases, leaving 8 bases not matched to a gene. Germline V lookup: CDR1 MDHEN, CDR2 SYDVKM. There are 15 residues in the CDR3. CDR3 residues: CASSLYAGTGTEAFF. In nucleotides, the CDR3 is TGTGCCAGCAGTTTATACGCGGGGACAGGGACGGAAGCTTTCTTT.

CDR3 bases: TGTGCCAGCATACTTGGGGGGGGCGGGAGAGTATACGAGCAGTACTTC. It encodes CASILGGGGRVYEQYF. The rearrangement links TRBV28 to TRBJ2-7, with a weak D call TRBD2 (7 bases). The V and J ends lost 7 bases and 4 bases respectively, with 23 bases between them. CDR1 is MDHEN and CDR2 is SYDVKM in the germline V gene. The CDR3 runs 16 residues.

This sequence joins TRBV21-1 and TRBJ2-7; the table's D call TRBD2 went unverified against the DNA. TRBV21-1 is designated a pseudogene. The CDR3 is 15 amino acids. The CDR3 protein is CASSKLVAGVREQYF. DNA for the CDR3: TGTGCCAGCAGCAAGTTGGTAGCGGGAGTGAGAGAGCAGTACTTC.

The chain recombines TRBV5-6 with TRBJ2-5; TRBD1 agrees at 9 bases. This CDR3 contains 14 residues. The V and J ends lost 4 bases and 5 bases, in that order; junction bases with no gene match: 6. CDR1 and CDR2 (germline): SGHDT, YYEEEE. CDR3 amino acids: CASSAGTGWETQYF. The CDR3 nucleotides are TGTGCCAGCAGCGCCGGGACAGGGTGGGAGACCCAGTACTTC.

This clone was seen a few times. The chain uses TRBV28 and TRBJ1-1; D ambiguous. Germline CDR1 and CDR2: MDHEN and SYDVKM. V was cut by 5 bases and J by 1 base, with 5 bases left in between. The CDR3 runs to 12 residues. Here the CDR3 reads CASSLSNTEAFF. CDR3 in DNA: TGTGCCAGCAGTCTGTCGAACACTGAAGCTTTCTTT.

The chain links TRBV28 to TRBJ1-2, with 12 positions matching TRBD1. The CDR3 loop spans 17 amino acids. V lost 6 bases to trimming and J lost 8 bases; unmatched junction nucleotides: 16. Germline CDR1 is MDHEN and CDR2 is SYDVKM. The CDR3 DNA is TGTGCCAGCAGCCATAACGGCCCCCGGGACAGGGGGCAAGGCTACACCTTC. It codes for CASSHNGPRDRGQGYTF.

J is TRBJ1-6 and V is TRBV2, with a weak D call TRBD1 (5 bases). CDR3 length equals 16 residues. Looked up from germline, CDR1 is SNHLY and CDR2 is FYNNEI. The V gene lost 1 base and the J gene lost 0 bases, with 7 bases spanning the gap. CDR3 nucleotides: TGTGCCAGCAGTGAAGGGGGCAGCTCCTATAATTCACCCCTCCACTTT. It specifies CASSEGGSSYNSPLHF.

This clone has a single count. The genes are TRBV27 and TRBJ2-7, with 7 bases identical to TRBD2. Trimming at V came to 3 bases and at J to 1 base, leaving 3 bases not matched to a gene. Germline values: CDR1 MNHEY, CDR2 SMNVEV (reference sequence). CDR3 size: 14 residues. In DNA, the CDR3 is TGTGCCAGCAGTTTTTCGCGGGGGTCCTACGAGCAGTACTTC. It yields the protein CASSFSRGSYEQYF.